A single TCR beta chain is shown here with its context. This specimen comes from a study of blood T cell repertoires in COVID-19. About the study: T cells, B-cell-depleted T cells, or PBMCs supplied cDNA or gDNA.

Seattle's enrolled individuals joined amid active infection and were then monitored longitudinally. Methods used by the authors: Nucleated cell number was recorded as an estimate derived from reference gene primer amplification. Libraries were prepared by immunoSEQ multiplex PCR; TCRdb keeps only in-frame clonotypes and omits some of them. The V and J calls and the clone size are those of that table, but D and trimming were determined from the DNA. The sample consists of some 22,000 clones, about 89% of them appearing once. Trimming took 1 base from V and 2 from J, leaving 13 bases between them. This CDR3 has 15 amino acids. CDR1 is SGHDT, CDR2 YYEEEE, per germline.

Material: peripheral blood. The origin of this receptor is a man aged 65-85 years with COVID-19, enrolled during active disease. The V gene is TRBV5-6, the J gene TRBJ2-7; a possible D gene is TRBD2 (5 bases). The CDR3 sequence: CASSLHVREPYEQYF. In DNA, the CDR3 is TGTGCCAGCAGCTTGCACGTGAGGGAGCCCTACGAGCAGTACTTC.